What follows are 11 T cell receptor beta chains derived from one specimen sequenced in a study of OX40 agonist ivuxolimab in advanced cancers. Clones were read by immunoSEQ multiplex PCR, and TCRdb kept only the in-frame ones, dropping some. The repertoire holds tens of thousands of clones, with 77% as singletons. Sequences were derived from CD4+ or CD8+ T cells sorted from blood, sampled in a trial of the OX40 agonist ivuxolimab. The receptors stem from an adult with an advanced solid tumor such as melanoma, head and neck, liver or kidney cancer.

J is TRBJ1-2 and V is TRBV6-5; maybe TRBD1 (5 bases). CDR3 length: 13 amino acids. Germline loops: CDR1 MNHEY, CDR2 SVGAGI. V was cut by 7 bases and J by 2 bases, with 11 bases left in between. DNA for the CDR3: TGTGCCAGCAAAGAACAGGAGAACTATGGCTACACCTTC. As protein: CASKEQENYGYTF.

V gene TRBV2 combines with J gene TRBJ2-5; D is uncertain. The length of the CDR3 is 13 residues. The ends were cut back, 6 bases at V and 4 bases at J, with 12 bases in the middle. Germline V gene sequence: CDR1 SNHLY, CDR2 FYNNEI. CDR3 DNA: TGTGCCAGCAGCCCCCGGATGATAGAGACCCAGTACTTC. Translating gives CASSPRMIETQYF.

A remark on this clone: The junction does not match germline at one end; this may be a read error. The genes are TRBV29-1 and TRBJ1-5; no reliable D call. The CDR3 extends over 10 amino acids. Germline CDR1 is SQVTM and CDR2 is ANQGSEA. The CDR3 sequence: CSVVKSAPAF. Written as DNA, the CDR3 is TGCAGCGTGGTCAAATCAGCCCCAGCATTT.

V usage is TRBV6-5 and J usage is TRBJ1-1; maybe TRBD1 (5 bases). CDR1 is MNHEY and CDR2 is SVGAGI in the germline V gene. The V end lost 7 bases, the J end lost 1 base, and 10 bases lay between the germline ends. This CDR3 contains 13 residues. This CDR3 reads CASTQGWNTEAFF. In DNA form, the CDR3 reads TGTGCCAGCACCCAGGGATGGAACACTGAAGCTTTCTTT.

This clone showed up just once. The chain joins TRBV6-1 to TRBJ1-1, with 8 bases identical to TRBD1. The ends lost 5 bases at V and 6 bases at J; junction bases unmatched: 8. CDR3 length equals 14 residues. Germline CDR1 is MNHNS and CDR2 is SASEGT. The CDR3 bases are TGTGCCAGCAGTACTCGGGACAGGAGGGCTGAAGCTTTCTTT. Its protein product is CASSTRDRRAEAFF.

The chain carries TRBV6-5 and TRBJ2-7, with unresolved D. From germline, CDR1 is MNHEY and CDR2 SVGAGI. The CDR3 spans 14 residues. V lost 5 bases and J lost 4, with 15 bases in between. This CDR3 reads CASSATDDGYEQYF. CDR3 DNA: TGTGCCAGCAGTGCTACAGACGACGGGTACGAGCAGTACTTC.

The chain combines TRBV6-5 with TRBJ2-7, with 11 nucleotides matching TRBD2. V shed 6 bases, J shed 4 bases, and the junction held 8 bases outside the gene matches. The CDR3 is 15 amino acids. Germline CDR1 MNHEY, CDR2 SVGAGI. For the CDR3, the DNA is TGTGCCAGCAGCCCCGGGACTAGCGGAATATACGAGCAGTACTTC. Translating gives CASSPGTSGIYEQYF.

The rearrangement links TRBV4-1 to TRBJ1-1; tentative D call: TRBD1 (5 bases). Between the trimmed V and J ends, which lost 0 bases and 5 bases, there was a span of 13 bases. The length of the CDR3 is 15 residues. CDR1 MGHRA and CDR2 YSYEKL come from the germline V gene. In nucleotides, the CDR3 is TGCGCCAGCAGCCAAGAGTCTGGGGGAAGAACTGAAGCTTTCTTT. This encodes CASSQESGGRTEAFF.

J is TRBJ2-1 and V is TRBV5-6; maybe TRBD2 (6 bases). The germline V gene has CDR1 SGHDT and CDR2 YYEEEE. CDR3 length: 14 amino acids. Trimming removed 4 bases from V and 8 bases from J, with 16 bases in between. The CDR3 region is CASSPGDLADEQFF. The CDR3 bases are TGTGCCAGCAGCCCCGGGGACTTAGCGGATGAGCAGTTCTTC.

The rearrangement uses TRBV6-5 and TRBJ1-4, with a tentative D call TRBD1 (6 bases). Germline lookup yields CDR1 MNHEY and CDR2 SVGAGI. The ends were cut back, 6 bases at V and 0 bases at J, with 11 bases in the middle. This CDR3 contains 15 residues. Written as DNA, the CDR3 is TGTGCCAGCAGCCCGGACAGTGCAACTAATGAAAAACTGTTTTTT. Protein sequence: CASSPDSATNEKLFF.

The chain has TRBV4-3 and TRBJ1-3, with 8 bases that match TRBD1. The CDR3 spans 15 residues. Germline V gene sequence: CDR1 LGHNA, CDR2 YSLEER. Trimming at V came to 4 bases and at J to 3 bases, leaving 5 bases not matched to a gene. Here the CDR3 reads CASSLRTGFGNTIYF. CDR3 nucleotide sequence: TGCGCCAGCAGCCTACGGACAGGGTTTGGAAACACCATATATTTT.